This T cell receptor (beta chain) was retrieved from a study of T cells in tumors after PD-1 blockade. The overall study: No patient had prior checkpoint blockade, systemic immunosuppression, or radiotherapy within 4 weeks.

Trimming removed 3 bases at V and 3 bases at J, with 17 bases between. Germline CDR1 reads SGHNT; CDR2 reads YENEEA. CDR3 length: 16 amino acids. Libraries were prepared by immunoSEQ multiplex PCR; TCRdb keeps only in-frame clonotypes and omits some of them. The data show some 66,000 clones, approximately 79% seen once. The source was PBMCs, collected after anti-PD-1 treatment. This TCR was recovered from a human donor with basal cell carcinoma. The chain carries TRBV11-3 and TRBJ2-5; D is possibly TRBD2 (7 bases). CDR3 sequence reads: CASSLGKGGAEETQYF. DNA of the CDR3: TGTGCCAGCAGCTTGGGAAAGGGGGGGGCGGAAGAGACCCAGTACTTC.